This T cell receptor (beta chain) came from a study of cytomegalovirus exposure and HLA in healthy donors. Both 60 Vbeta primers and 13 Jbeta primers went into the PCR. As processed by the authors: A later analysis counted 65 million to 80 million unique TCR beta chains, 9.5 million to 12 million shared. The table came from immunoSEQ multiplex PCR; TCRdb's copy has only in-frame clones and leaves some out. That table supplies the V and J calls and clone size; D and trimming were determined from the DNA. Of over 150,000 clones in the sample, 60% to 80% were seen once. V lost 7 bases, J lost 1 base, and 13 bases lay in between. The germline V gene has CDR1 SQVTM and CDR2 ANQGSEA. This CDR3 has 13 residues.

The sequence was collected from a male donor in good health and CMV-seronegative. V is TRBV29-1 and J is TRBJ1-2; weak D call: TRBD1 (5 bases). Material: PBMCs. The CDR3 loop is CSGVTGRNYGYTF. The CDR3 DNA reads TGCAGCGGGGTTACAGGTCGTAACTATGGCTACACCTTC.